A single sample is the source of the 24 T cell receptor beta chains below, sequenced in a study of cytomegalovirus exposure and HLA in healthy donors. The data were produced by immunoSEQ multiplex PCR, yet TCRdb's version contains in-frame clones alone and is incomplete. The sample lists about 150,000 clones, over 80% occurring once. Sequencing was performed on PBMCs. The receptors come from a woman under 40 in good health and CMV-seropositive.

CDR3 sequence: CASSYSGSTNEKLFF. CDR3 in DNA: TGTGCCAGCAGTTACAGCGGGTCTACTAATGAAAAACTGTTTTTT. The chain uses TRBV6-5 and TRBJ1-4; D is ambiguous. CDR1 and CDR2 from the germline V gene are MNHEY and SVGAGI. This CDR3 comprises 15 residues. V was trimmed by 2 bases and J by 2 bases, leaving 9 bases between them.

This clone was seen a single time. The chain is built from TRBV6-5 and TRBJ1-2; D is perhaps TRBD1 (5 bases). Germline-derived CDR1 and CDR2 are MNHEY and SVGAGI. V gave up 4 bases and J gave up 4 bases, with 13 bases separating them. The CDR3 sequence is 14 residues long. CDR3 protein: CASSLGGESYGYTF. CDR3 in DNA: TGTGCCAGCAGTTTAGGAGGGGAGAGCTATGGCTACACCTTC.

This chain connects TRBV18 to TRBJ2-1; D is perhaps TRBD2 (5 bases). Germline CDR1 reads KGHSH; CDR2 reads LQKENI. V shed 6 bases and J shed 5 bases, with 17 bases lying between them. The length of the CDR3 is 15 residues. The CDR3 sequence is CASSPGSRANNEQFF. The DNA for the CDR3 is TGTGCCAGCTCCCCGGGGTCTAGAGCTAACAATGAGCAGTTCTTC. The variable domain in full, with the rest retrieved from reference TRBV18 and TRBJ2-1, is NAGVMQNPRHLVRRRGQEARLRCSPMKGHSHVYWYRQLPEEGLKFMVYLQKENIIDESGMPKERFSAEFPKEGPSILRIQQVVRGDSAAYFCASSPGSRANNEQFFGPGTRLTVL.

V usage is TRBV7-9 and J usage is TRBJ2-7; TRBD1 matches at 7 bases. CDR1 SEHNR and CDR2 FQNEAQ come from the germline V gene (reference sequence). Unmatched junction bases numbered 7, after V lost 5 bases and J lost 0 bases. The CDR3 length is 15 residues. CDR3 sequence: CASSPRDRPSYEQYF. CDR3 DNA sequence: TGTGCCAGCAGCCCCCGGGACAGACCCTCCTACGAGCAGTACTTC. The full variable domain, rest sourced from reference TRBV7-9 and TRBJ2-7, is DTGVSQNPRHKITKRGQNVTFRCDPISEHNRLYWYRQTLGQGPEFLTYFQNEAQLEKSRLLSDRFSAERPKGSFSTLEIQRTEQGDSAMYLCASSPRDRPSYEQYFGPGTRLTVT.

This clone was counted a single time. V usage is TRBV6-5 and J usage is TRBJ2-1; maybe TRBD1 (6 bases). Trimming stripped 0 bases from V and 8 bases from J, with 14 bases between. This CDR3 spans 15 amino acids. The germline V gene has CDR1 MNHEY and CDR2 SVGAGI. The CDR3 DNA reads as TGTGCCAGCAGTTACTCGGGGGCGCGGTACGATGAGCAGTTCTTC. Protein sequence: CASSYSGARYDEQFF.

The chain couples TRBV14 to TRBJ1-3; D not certain. Trimming shortened V by 2 bases and J by 7 bases, and 9 bases separated the two germline ends. This CDR3 spans 13 amino acids. In germline, CDR1 is SGHDN, CDR2 FVKESK. The CDR3 bases are TGTGCCAGCAGCCAATTTCCTTCGAACACCATATATTTT. It is translated as CASSQFPSNTIYF.

The genes are TRBV5-1 and TRBJ2-1; 10 positions agree with TRBD2. CDR1 SGHRS and CDR2 YFSETQ come from the germline V gene. The ends lost 4 bases at V and 7 bases at J; junction bases unmatched: 2. The CDR3 loop spans 13 amino acids. The CDR3 coding sequence is TGCGCCAGCAGCACGGGACTAGCGAATGAGCAGTTCTTC. It yields the protein CASSTGLANEQFF.

The V gene is TRBV4-1, the J gene TRBJ2-7; 7 nucleotides match TRBD2. The germline CDR1 and CDR2 sequences are MGHRA and YSYEKL. V was pared by 0 bases and J by 3 bases, with 2 bases of the junction left unmatched. The CDR3 is 14 amino acids. Written as DNA, the CDR3 is TGCGCCAGCAGCCAAGAAAGGGACTACTACGAGCAGTACTTC. It encodes CASSQERDYYEQYF.

The chain couples TRBV7-2 to TRBJ1-1, with 9 bases that match TRBD1. V dropped 5 bases and J dropped 8; count of bases not matched to a gene: 3. Germline V gene data show CDR1 as SGHTA and CDR2 as FQGNSA. The CDR3 is made up of 12 amino acids. CDR3 sequence (DNA): TGTGCCAGCAGCCCAGGACAGGGGGAAGCTTTCTTT. Its translation is CASSPGQGEAFF.

This rearrangement joins TRBV5-1 to TRBJ2-1, with D possibly TRBD2 on 7 matching bases. Between the trimmed V and J ends, which lost 1 base and 9 bases, there was a span of 14 bases. The CDR3 has 14 residues. Looked up from germline, CDR1 is SGHRS and CDR2 is YFSETQ. The CDR3 nucleotides are TGCGCCAGCAGCTTGCGGGCGGGGGCAGGTGAGCAGTTCTTC. Its translation is CASSLRAGAGEQFF. Filled out from reference TRBV5-1 and TRBJ2-1, the complete variable domain reads KAGVTQTPRYLIKTRGQQVTLSCSPISGHRSVSWYQQTPGQGLQFLFEYFSETQRNKGNFPGRFSGRQFSNSRSEMNVSTLELGDSALYLCASSLRAGAGEQFFGPGTRLTVL.

This chain uses TRBV9 with TRBJ2-3; TRBD2 matches 14 bases. The CDR3 has 19 residues. The ends lost 3 bases at V and 6 bases at J; junction bases unmatched: 15. The germline V gene has CDR1 SGDLS and CDR2 YYNGEE. CDR3 sequence: CASSAPTGLAGGLLDTQYF. CDR3 bases: TGTGCCAGCAGCGCACCGACAGGACTAGCGGGAGGCTTGTTGGATACGCAGTATTTT.

This clone is a singleton in its sample. DNA of the CDR3: TGTGCCAGCAGCGCCCCGGGACAGGGGGCCGGGGCTGAAGCTTTCTTT. It specifies CASSAPGQGAGAEAFF. This rearrangement joins TRBV9 to TRBJ1-1; 12 bases line up with TRBD1. This CDR3 contains 16 residues. With V trimmed by 3 bases and J by 6 bases, 9 bases remained unmatched. CDR1 SGDLS and CDR2 YYNGEE come from the germline V gene.

The V gene is TRBV7-9, the J gene TRBJ1-2; possibly TRBD1 for D (6 bases). The V gene's germline CDR1 is SEHNR and CDR2 FQNEAQ (reference sequence). The ends were cut back, 4 bases at V and 5 bases at J, with 14 bases in the middle. The CDR3 sequence is 14 residues long. The CDR3: CASSSTGTLYGYTF. CDR3 DNA: TGTGCCAGCAGCTCAACCGGGACATTATATGGCTACACCTTC.

This chain links TRBV5-1 with TRBJ2-3; D is ambiguous. Between the trimmed V and J ends, which lost 0 bases and 5 bases, there was a span of 4 bases. Germline lookup yields CDR1 SGHRS and CDR2 YFSETQ. This CDR3 has 12 residues. The CDR3 loop is CASSLGGDTQYF. The CDR3 DNA reads TGCGCCAGCAGCTTGGGAGGAGATACGCAGTATTTT.

V gene TRBV13 combines with J gene TRBJ2-1; TRBD2 agrees at 11 bases. The CDR3 runs to 18 residues. Trimming at V came to 1 base and at J to 4 bases, leaving 9 bases not matched to a gene. Germline V gives CDR1 PRHDT, CDR2 FYEKMQ (reference sequence). The CDR3: CASSLVGPSGGRYNEQFF. The CDR3, as DNA: TGTGCCAGCAGCTTAGTAGGCCCTAGCGGGGGGAGGTACAATGAGCAGTTCTTC.

The genes are TRBV29-1 and TRBJ2-2; 8 positions agree with TRBD1. This CDR3 comprises 16 residues. Germline V gives CDR1 SQVTM, CDR2 ANQGSEA. J gave up 6 bases and V 3 bases, and 12 bases lay outside the gene matches. The CDR3 sequence: CSVDRAGQGMAGELFF. CDR3 in DNA: TGCAGCGTTGATAGGGCTGGACAGGGTATGGCCGGGGAGCTGTTTTTT.

The sample holds a few counts of this clone. This rearrangement joins TRBV21-1 to TRBJ2-7; the listed D gene, TRBD2, was not tested against the DNA. TRBV21-1 is a documented pseudogene. CDR3 length equals 10 residues. CDR3 coding DNA: TGTGCCAGACCCCGGGGGGAGCAGTACTTC. Protein product: CARPRGEQYF.

The rearrangement links TRBV14 to TRBJ2-7; TRBD2 aligns across 11 bases. With 0 bases clipped from V and 0 bases from J, the junction kept 4 bases outside the gene matches. Germline V gene lookup returns CDR1 SGHDN and CDR2 FVKESK. The CDR3 contains 17 residues. Written as DNA, the CDR3 is TGTGCCAGCAGCCAAGAATTAGCGGGAGGGCCCTCCTACGAGCAGTACTTC. Its protein product is CASSQELAGGPSYEQYF.

The chain is built from TRBV27 and TRBJ2-1, with D possibly TRBD2 on 6 matching bases. The V gene lost 7 bases and the J gene lost 0 bases, with 13 bases spanning the gap. Per germline, CDR1 MNHEY and CDR2 SMNVEV (reference sequence). CDR3 size: 15 residues. In nucleotides, the CDR3 is TGTGCCAGCAACGGAGGGTTGAGCTCCTACAATGAGCAGTTCTTC. This sequence encodes CASNGGLSSYNEQFF.

This clone was detected a few times. The V and J genes are TRBV7-2 and TRBJ2-7; 10 bases are a match to TRBD2. Germline V gene data show CDR1 as SGHTA and CDR2 as FQGNSA. V shed 1 base and J 1 base; nucleotides not matched to a gene: 1. This CDR3 spans 15 amino acids. The CDR3 DNA sequence: TGTGCCAGCAGCTTAGGGACTAGCGGTTCCTACGAGCAGTACTTC. This sequence encodes CASSLGTSGSYEQYF. The variable domain in full, with the rest retrieved from reference TRBV7-2 and TRBJ2-7, is GAGVSQSPSNKVTEKGKDVELRCDPISGHTALYWYRQSLGQGLEFLIYFQGNSAPDKSGLPSDRFSAERTGGSVSTLTIQRTQQEDSAVYLCASSLGTSGSYEQYFGPGTRLTVT.

The V and J genes are TRBV7-3 and TRBJ2-1; D is possibly TRBD2 (6 bases). This CDR3 spans 13 amino acids. Germline assignment: CDR1 SGHTA and CDR2 FQGTGA. V dropped 2 bases and J dropped 7 bases, with 9 bases sitting between them. The CDR3: CASSLGGGNEQFF. The CDR3 DNA follows: TGTGCCAGCAGCTTAGGCGGAGGGAATGAGCAGTTCTTC.

The chain couples TRBV4-2 to TRBJ2-2, with 10 bases identical to TRBD2. Germline V gene sequence: CDR1 LGHNA, CDR2 YNFKEQ. V dropped 1 base and J dropped 2; count of bases not matched to a gene: 10. The length of the CDR3 is 19 residues. CDR3 in DNA: TGTGCCAGCAGCCAAGTAAGCCGGCTAGCGGGGGCCAACACCGGGGAGCTGTTTTTT. Encoded protein: CASSQVSRLAGANTGELFF.

This rearrangement joins TRBV6-1 to TRBJ2-7; weak D call: TRBD2 (5 bases). Germline-derived CDR1 and CDR2 are MNHNS and SASEGT. The CDR3 runs to 13 residues. The V gene lost 2 bases and the J gene lost 6 bases, with 11 bases spanning the gap. CDR3 region: CASSESRGLEQYF. The CDR3 DNA sequence: TGTGCCAGCAGTGAAAGTCGGGGTCTCGAGCAGTACTTC.

V gene TRBV29-1 combines with J gene TRBJ1-2; possible D gene TRBD1, 5 bases. The length of the CDR3 is 12 residues. The V and J ends lost 8 bases and 0 bases respectively, with 10 bases between them. The germline V gene encodes CDR1 SQVTM and CDR2 ANQGSEA. CDR3 DNA sequence: TGCAGCTCTCAGACAGCTAACTATGGCTACACCTTC. Its protein is CSSQTANYGYTF.